Shown below are 10 T cell receptor beta chains from a single sample sequenced in a study of OX40 agonist ivuxolimab in advanced cancers. Sequencing used immunoSEQ multiplex PCR; TCRdb keeps in-frame clones, though not all of them. The sample contains 30,000 or so clones, about 80% of which appear only once. The sequences come from CD4+ or CD8+ T cells sorted from blood, collected in a trial of the OX40 agonist ivuxolimab. The receptors were gathered from an adult with an advanced solid tumor such as melanoma, head and neck, liver or kidney cancer.

As DNA, the CDR3 is TGTGCCAGCAGCCACGGTGGTAGACATGATACCGGGGAGCTGTTTTTT. Translated: CASSHGGRHDTGELFF. This chain uses TRBV14 with TRBJ2-2, with D uncertain. The ends were cut back, 3 bases at V and 5 bases at J, with 16 bases in the middle. The CDR3 has 16 residues. Germline assignment: CDR1 SGHDN and CDR2 FVKESK.

CDR3 loop: CASSGAEASTDTQYF. The CDR3 nucleotides are TGTGCCAGCAGTGGGGCGGAGGCAAGCACAGATACGCAGTATTTT. The chain recombines TRBV28 with TRBJ2-3; the D gene could be TRBD1 or TRBD2 (5 bases each). Germline V lookup: CDR1 MDHEN, CDR2 SYDVKM. The CDR3 sequence is 15 residues long. V lost 5 bases, J lost 0 bases, and 12 bases lay in between.

V usage is TRBV7-9 and J usage is TRBJ2-5, with a possible D match to TRBD1 (5 bases). CDR3 size: 14 residues. The V and J ends lost 3 bases and 5 bases respectively, with 13 bases between them. Germline CDR1 reads SEHNR; CDR2 reads FQNEAQ (reference sequence). In nucleotides, the CDR3 is TGTGCCAGCAGCTTTCTTACACAGGAGGAGACCCAGTACTTC. Translated: CASSFLTQEETQYF.

This clone has just a few counts. The chain combines TRBV19 with TRBJ1-1; 7 bases are shared with TRBD1. CDR1 and CDR2 (germline): LNHDA, SQIVND (reference sequence). This CDR3 region has 14 residues. With 1 base clipped from V and 6 bases from J, the junction kept 5 bases outside the gene matches. CDR3 in amino acids: CASSIGQGTAEAFF. Written as DNA, the CDR3 is TGTGCCAGTAGTATAGGACAGGGAACGGCTGAAGCTTTCTTT.

The gene calls are TRBV2 and TRBJ2-6; 9 bases are a match to TRBD1. This CDR3 comprises 16 residues. Per germline, CDR1 SNHLY and CDR2 FYNNEI. The V segment lost 5 bases and the J segment 4 bases; nucleotides outside the gene matches: 6. The CDR3 DNA reads as TGTGCCAGCAGTACCGGGACAGGGACCGGGGCCAACGTCCTGACTTTC. This codes for CASSTGTGTGANVLTF.

The rearrangement links TRBV27 to TRBJ2-2; tentatively, D is TRBD1 (5 bases). This CDR3 comprises 14 residues. Germline CDR1 and CDR2: MNHEY and SMNVEV (reference sequence). V lost 6 bases, J lost 0 bases, and 8 bases lay in between. The CDR3 loop is CASRPRANTGELFF. For the CDR3, the DNA is TGTGCCAGCAGGCCCAGGGCGAACACCGGGGAGCTGTTTTTT.

This chain joins TRBV4-3 and TRBJ2-1, with 12 bases identical to TRBD2. CDR1 LGHNA and CDR2 YSLEER come from the germline V gene. The trim removed 3 bases at V and 0 bases at J, leaving 15 bases unmatched. The length of the CDR3 is 21 residues. CDR3 bases: TGCGCCAGCAGCCACACACCCGGGACTAGCGGGCCATGGAGCTCCTACAATGAGCAGTTCTTC. Protein product: CASSHTPGTSGPWSSYNEQFF.

The gene calls are TRBV6-6 and TRBJ1-1; D not certain. Per germline, CDR1 MNHNY and CDR2 SVGAGI (reference sequence). V shed 8 bases and J shed 9 bases, with 19 bases lying between them. The CDR3 is 13 residues long. CDR3 DNA sequence: TGTGCCAGCCTTGGAGGAGGAACACTGAAAGCTTTCTTT. Its translation: CASLGGGTLKAFF.

The rearrangement uses TRBV14 and TRBJ1-2; the match to TRBD1 covers 8 bases. This CDR3 region has 14 residues. Germline V gene sequence: CDR1 SGHDN, CDR2 FVKESK. The junction had 1 base not matched to a gene; V was cut back by 4 bases and J by 0 bases. The CDR3 DNA is TGTGCCAGCAGCCTACAGGGGGCTAACTATGGCTACACCTTC. This encodes CASSLQGANYGYTF.

The chain carries TRBV5-4 and TRBJ2-1; 9 bases line up with TRBD2. The germline V gene encodes CDR1 SGHNT and CDR2 YYREEE (reference sequence). Trimming took 2 bases from V and 0 from J; bases not matched to a gene: 9. This CDR3 region has 18 residues. In DNA, the CDR3 is TGTGCCAGCAGCTTACGGGGCGGGAGGGCCGCCTCCTACAATGAGCAGTTCTTC. It yields the protein CASSLRGGRAASYNEQFF.